The sequence of this TCR beta chain was determined in a study of T cells in localized non-small cell lung cancer. Study outcomes and limitations: Out of the top 100 tumor clones, a median approximately 57 were seen in adjacent lung. Longer overall survival was linked to higher blood T cell density. Sequence data derive from only one tumor region, so heterogeneity remains possible. Clonality of T cells reached its maximum in uninvolved adjacent lung, surpassing tumor.

This CDR3 has 15 residues. Looked up from germline, CDR1 is SGHNT and CDR2 is YYREEE (reference sequence). Trimming took off 4 bases at V and 5 bases at J, with 16 bases between the two ends. Details on this clone: Its antigen remains unidentified.

Libraries were prepared by immunoSEQ multiplex PCR; TCRdb keeps only in-frame clonotypes and omits some of them. In the table there are roughly 36,000 clones, 91% of which are singletons. Sequences were derived from PBMCs, sampled before any cancer treatment. J is TRBJ1-5 and V is TRBV5-4; tentative D call: TRBD1 (5 bases). This TCR was sampled from a man aged 40 to 75 with stage II lung adenocarcinoma. The CDR3 protein is CASSRGPEGDQPQHF. The CDR3 bases are TGTGCCAGCAGCCGCGGACCCGAAGGGGATCAGCCCCAGCATTTT.